The 18 T cell receptor beta chains in this list originate from one sample, sequenced in a study of blood T cell repertoires in COVID-19. Generated by immunoSEQ multiplex PCR, the TCRdb table keeps only in-frame clones and is missing some. Of around 250,000 clones in the sample, 84% are singletons; the top ten hold about 1.5%. The specimen sequenced was peripheral blood. All receptors derive from a woman aged 40 to 50 who had recovered from COVID-19.

In its sample, this clone was seen a few times. V and J are TRBV18 and TRBJ2-5, with unresolved D. V shed 3 bases and J shed 6 bases, with 11 bases lying between them. Germline V gives CDR1 KGHSH, CDR2 LQKENI. This CDR3 has 13 amino acids. CDR3 region: CASSPLAFKTQYF. The CDR3 DNA reads as TGTGCCAGCTCACCCTTGGCCTTTAAGACCCAGTACTTC. Supplemented by reference TRBV18 and TRBJ2-5, the full variable domain reads NAGVMQNPRHLVRRRGQEARLRCSPMKGHSHVYWYRQLPEEGLKFMVYLQKENIIDESGMPKERFSAEFPKEGPSILRIQQVVRGDSAAYFCASSPLAFKTQYFGPGTRLLVL.

CDR3 sequence: CASSLGGLHTGELFF. CDR3 bases: TGTGCCAGCAGCTTGGGGGGCCTCCACACCGGGGAGCTGTTTTTT. The chain recombines TRBV5-4 with TRBJ2-2; tentatively, D is TRBD1 (5 bases). The CDR3 runs 15 residues. Trimming cost V 0 bases and J 3 bases, with 9 bases left between them. From germline, CDR1 is SGHNT and CDR2 YYREEE (reference sequence).

J is TRBJ1-2 and V is TRBV6-5; perhaps TRBD1 as D (5 bases). Trimming took off 8 bases at V and 3 bases at J, with 13 bases between the two ends. CDR3 length: 13 residues. Germline-derived CDR1 and CDR2 are MNHEY and SVGAGI. CDR3 nucleotides: TGTGCCAGCGGGGACGGGAGTTACTATGGCTACACCTTC. Its protein product is CASGDGSYYGYTF.

This clone was counted a single time. J is TRBJ1-5 and V is TRBV6-1; 8 bases match TRBD1. This CDR3 is built from 16 residues. Germline V lookup: CDR1 MNHNS, CDR2 SASEGT. J was trimmed by 8 bases and V by 2 bases; bases with no gene match: 11. CDR3 DNA: TGTGCCAGCAGTGAAAGGCCCCAGGGGGCGGTGGAGCCCCAGCATTTT. Its translation is CASSERPQGAVEPQHF.

Note on this clone: Other DNA sequences in this specimen translate into the identical CDR3. This rearrangement joins TRBV20-1 to TRBJ2-5, with a tentative D call TRBD2 (5 bases). The CDR3 extends over 10 amino acids. V lost 4 bases to trimming and J lost 5 bases, with 5 bases between them. Germline V lookup: CDR1 DFQATT, CDR2 SNEGSKA (reference sequence). The CDR3 spells CSATGETQYF. The CDR3 nucleotides read TGCAGTGCTACGGGGGAGACCCAGTACTTC.

V is TRBV5-1 and J is TRBJ2-7; D is possibly TRBD1 (6 bases). Germline V CDR1 and CDR2: SGHRS, YFSETQ. This CDR3 spans 15 amino acids. V was pared by 0 bases and J by 2 bases, with 12 bases between. The CDR3 bases are TGCGCCAGCAGCTTGGCAGGGGCAGGAACCTACGAGCAGTACTTC. Protein sequence: CASSLAGAGTYEQYF.

The chain joins TRBV12-3 or TRBV12-4 to TRBJ1-4; D uncertain. CDR3 length: 13 residues. Trimming shortened V by 6 bases and J by 0 bases, and 5 bases separated the two germline ends. DNA of the CDR3: TGTGCCAGCAGAAGAGCAACTAATGAAAAACTGTTTTTT. This gives the protein CASRRATNEKLFF.

The chain combines TRBV19 with TRBJ2-1; 7 nucleotides line up with TRBD2. The V and J ends lost 4 bases and 7 bases, in that order; junction bases with no gene match: 7. Germline CDR1 is LNHDA and CDR2 is SQIVND (reference sequence). The CDR3 spans 14 residues. The CDR3 protein is CASSTRTRGNEQFF. The CDR3 DNA reads as TGTGCCAGTAGTACACGGACTAGAGGGAATGAGCAGTTCTTC.

The chain couples TRBV12-1 to TRBJ1-2. TRBV12-1 is classified as a pseudogene. The CDR3 sequence is 17 residues long. As DNA, the CDR3 is TGTGCCAGCAGCCCCGGCGGGGAGGTTATTTCTAACTATGGCTACACCTTC. It codes for CASSPGGEVISNYGYTF.

V usage is TRBV29-1 and J usage is TRBJ2-5; maybe TRBD2 (5 bases). CDR3 size: 16 residues. V lost 2 bases and J lost 1, with 17 bases in between. Germline V gene lookup returns CDR1 SQVTM and CDR2 ANQGSEA. CDR3 nucleotide sequence: TGCAGCGTTGAATTATTTCGGGAATCGGTCCAAGAGACCCAGTACTTC. The encoded protein is CSVELFRESVQETQYF.

The V gene is TRBV7-2, the J gene TRBJ2-7, with D unresolved. The CDR3 totals 14 residues. Germline-derived CDR1 and CDR2 are SGHTA and FQGNSA. Trimming stripped 4 bases from V and 7 bases from J, with 17 bases between. CDR3 sequence reads: CASSSYQMREEQYF. The CDR3 DNA follows: TGTGCCAGCAGCTCTTACCAAATGAGAGAAGAGCAGTACTTC.

The V and J genes are TRBV7-9 and TRBJ2-7; 11 positions agree with TRBD2. Unmatched junction bases numbered 5, after V lost 1 base and J lost 3 bases. Germline V CDR1 and CDR2: SEHNR, FQNEAQ (reference sequence). The CDR3 totals 16 residues. CDR3 region: CASSLELAGAYYEQYF. CDR3 nucleotide sequence: TGTGCCAGCAGCTTAGAACTAGCGGGGGCATACTACGAGCAGTACTTC. Variable domain in full (rest from reference TRBV7-9 and TRBJ2-7): DTGVSQNPRHKITKRGQNVTFRCDPISEHNRLYWYRQTLGQGPEFLTYFQNEAQLEKSRLLSDRFSAERPKGSFSTLEIQRTEQGDSAMYLCASSLELAGAYYEQYFGPGTRLTVT.

The rearrangement joins TRBV29-1 to TRBJ1-4; D perhaps matches TRBD1 (6 bases). Germline assignment: CDR1 SQVTM and CDR2 ANQGSEA. The CDR3 has 15 residues. The V end was cut by 6 bases, the J end by 1 base, with 15 bases between. The CDR3 reads CSVSEGGRTNEKLFF. CDR3 in DNA: TGCAGCGTCTCGGAGGGGGGGCGAACTAATGAAAAACTGTTTTTT. The whole variable domain, remainder taken from reference TRBV29-1 and TRBJ1-4, is SAVISQKPSRDICQRGTSLTIQCQVDSQVTMMFWYRQQPGQSLTLIATANQGSEATYESGFVIDKFPISRPNLTFSTLTVSNMSPEDSSIYLCSVSEGGRTNEKLFFGSGTQLSVL.

The chain employs TRBV28 and TRBJ1-6; a possible D gene is TRBD1 (5 bases). This CDR3 contains 15 residues. CDR1 and CDR2 (germline): MDHEN, SYDVKM. Deletions cut 6 bases from V and 7 bases from J, with 16 bases between. The CDR3, as DNA: TGTGCCAGCAGCTCCGACGGACACCTGAATTCACCCCTCCACTTT. Its translation is CASSSDGHLNSPLHF.

This rearrangement joins TRBV16 to TRBJ1-2; the match to TRBD1 covers 7 bases. Trimming at V came to 3 bases and at J to 6 bases, leaving 7 bases not matched to a gene. The germline V gene encodes CDR1 KGHSY and CDR2 FQNENV. This CDR3 spans 14 amino acids. The DNA for the CDR3 is TGTGCCAGCAGCCAGAAATTAACAGGGGATGGCTACACCTTC. It specifies CASSQKLTGDGYTF.

The V and J genes are TRBV5-6 and TRBJ1-2; D possibly corresponds to TRBD1 (5 bases). Germline loops: CDR1 SGHDT, CDR2 YYEEEE. Trimming removed 1 base at V and 7 bases at J, with 11 bases between. This CDR3 spans 13 amino acids. CDR3 DNA: TGTGCCAGCAGCTTGATCAGGGCAGCTGGCTACACCTTC. Protein product: CASSLIRAAGYTF.

This clone showed up just a few times. The chain employs TRBV18 and TRBJ2-7; 7 bases agree with TRBD1. The CDR3 sequence is 15 residues long. J was trimmed by 1 base and V by 4 bases; bases with no gene match: 7. Germline CDR1 and CDR2: KGHSH and LQKENI. The CDR3 here is CASSLSRDSSYEQYF. The DNA for the CDR3 is TGTGCCAGCTCACTCTCCCGGGACAGTTCCTACGAGCAGTACTTC.

The CDR3 loop reads CASRGTGQSPLHF. The CDR3 DNA sequence: TGTGCCAGCAGGGGGACAGGGCAGTCACCCCTCCACTTT. The rearrangement links TRBV28 to TRBJ1-6; 9 bases line up with TRBD1. CDR3 length: 13 amino acids. CDR1 is MDHEN and CDR2 is SYDVKM in the germline V gene. Germline trimming cut 6 bases from V and 10 bases from J; bases unmatched to any gene: 4.